This T cell receptor beta chain derives from a study of CD4 T cells in relation to SARS-CoV-2 and coronaviruses. Turning to the study itself: PBMCs were cultured with antigen for roughly 10 days before TCR beta sequencing. The negative reference was HIV-1 Nef peptide pool or peptide-free culture. The HLA restriction of the shared crossreactive spike epitopes was mapped.

About this clone itself: Its antigen is still unknown.

Germline values: CDR1 GTSNPN, CDR2 SVGIG (reference sequence). The CDR3 sequence is 18 residues long. V lost 0 bases, J lost 0 bases, and 11 bases stayed unmatched. Profiled with immunoSEQ multiplex PCR; TCRdb holds only in-frame clones, not every one. The table lists 14,000 or so clones, roughly 80% of them singletons, with roughly 18% in the top ten. Before the COVID-19 pandemic, during about 2011-2019, CD4+ T cells were taken from unexposed donors. CD4+ T cells were isolated from the cells after around 10 days of culture. Each well had approximately 2 million PBMCs in about 5% human AB serum with IL-2.

Sequencing input: CD4+ T cells from PBMCs, cultured in vitro. V usage is TRBV30 and J usage is TRBJ1-5, with TRBD1 matching 7 bases. This clonotype was sampled from a human donor in good health. The CDR3 spells CAWSVRDRLPYSNQPQHF. DNA for the CDR3: TGTGCCTGGAGTGTTCGGGACAGACTCCCTTATAGCAATCAGCCCCAGCATTTT.